What follows are 26 T cell receptor beta chains derived from one specimen sequenced in a study of OX40 agonist ivuxolimab in advanced cancers. Measured with immunoSEQ multiplex PCR; TCRdb has only the in-frame clones, and not every one. The sample has 21,000 or so clones; about 80% are singletons. The sample consisted of CD4+ or CD8+ T cells sorted from blood, taken in a trial of the OX40 agonist ivuxolimab. The receptors originated from an adult with an advanced solid tumor such as melanoma, head and neck, liver or kidney cancer.

V gene TRBV6-1 combines with J gene TRBJ1-5, with D hard to call. Germline V gene data show CDR1 as MNHNS and CDR2 as SASEGT. The ends were cut back, 0 bases at V and 1 base at J, with 10 bases in the middle. CDR3 length: 16 amino acids. The CDR3 region is CASSEAVPRSNQPQHF. The DNA of the CDR3 is TGTGCCAGCAGTGAAGCCGTCCCAAGGAGCAATCAGCCCCAGCATTTT.

The V gene is TRBV28, the J gene TRBJ2-3, with TRBD2 matching 8 bases. J lost 4 bases, V lost 10 bases, and 7 bases had no gene match. Germline V gene lookup returns CDR1 MDHEN and CDR2 SYDVKM. The CDR3 extends over 13 amino acids. The CDR3 nucleotides are TGTGCCATCCGAGCGGGAGCGGCAGATACGCAGTATTTT. Amino acids: CAIRAGAADTQYF. Full variable domain (outside the CDR3, taken from reference TRBV28 and TRBJ2-3): DVKVTQSSRYLVKRTGEKVFLECVQDMDHENMFWYRQDPGLGLRLIYFSYDVKMKEKGDIPEGYSVSREKKERFSLILESASTNQTSMYLCAIRAGAADTQYFGPGTRLTVL.

J is TRBJ2-1 and V is TRBV4-1; weak D call: TRBD2 (6 bases). The germline CDR1 and CDR2 sequences are MGHRA and YSYEKL. This CDR3 has 16 residues. Trimming took off 3 bases at V and 5 bases at J, with 17 bases between the two ends. In DNA form, the CDR3 reads TGCGCCAGCAGCCAGACGGACTACGGCGTCCACAATGAGCAGTTCTTC. Its translation: CASSQTDYGVHNEQFF.

The chain has TRBV7-9 and TRBJ2-1, with TRBD2 identical over 12 bases. Unmatched junction bases numbered 11, after V lost 6 bases and J lost 2 bases. Germline V lookup: CDR1 SEHNR, CDR2 FQNEAQ (reference sequence). This CDR3 has 18 amino acids. The CDR3 loop is CASSPGTGLAGTYNEQFF. CDR3 bases: TGTGCCAGCAGTCCCGGGACTGGACTAGCGGGAACCTACAATGAGCAGTTCTTC.

V gene TRBV27 combines with J gene TRBJ2-6; a possible D gene is TRBD2 (5 bases). Germline CDR1 reads MNHEY; CDR2 reads SMNVEV (reference sequence). The CDR3 sequence is 16 residues long. V dropped 5 bases and J dropped 2 bases, with 13 bases sitting between them. The CDR3 region has the DNA TGTGCCAGCAGTCCCGGCCCCGGGACTGGGGCCAACGTCCTGACTTTC. The encoded protein is CASSPGPGTGANVLTF. Complete variable domain (other parts from reference TRBV27 and TRBJ2-6): EAQVTQNPRYLITVTGKKLTVTCSQNMNHEYMSWYRQDPGLGLRQIYYSMNVEVTDKGDVPEGYKVSRKEKRNFPLILESPSPNQTSLYFCASSPGPGTGANVLTFGAGSRLTVL.

The table lists this clone with a few counts. The V gene is TRBV19, the J gene TRBJ1-1; a weak D match, TRBD1 (6 bases). From germline, CDR1 is LNHDA and CDR2 SQIVND (reference sequence). The CDR3 runs to 15 residues. Trimming removed 4 bases from V and 1 base from J, with 13 bases in between. The CDR3: CASSTRAGANTEAFF. In nucleotides, the CDR3 is TGTGCCAGTAGTACCCGCGCGGGGGCGAACACTGAAGCTTTCTTT.

The chain links TRBV19 to TRBJ2-3; D gene uncertain. CDR1 and CDR2 (germline): LNHDA, SQIVND (reference sequence). The CDR3 totals 14 residues. The V and J ends lost 1 base and 0 bases respectively, with 5 bases between them. The DNA for the CDR3 is TGTGCCAGTAGTATAGTTCCCAGCACAGATACGCAGTATTTT. It is translated as CASSIVPSTDTQYF. Full variable domain (remainder filled in from reference TRBV19 and TRBJ2-3): DGGITQSPKYLFRKEGQNVTLSCEQNLNHDAMYWYRQDPGQGLRLIYYSQIVNDFQKGDIAEGYSVSREKKESFPLTVTSAQKNPTAFYLCASSIVPSTDTQYFGPGTRLTVL.

The chain is built from TRBV28 and TRBJ1-2; a weak D match, TRBD1 (6 bases). The CDR3 is 12 residues long. V was shortened by 10 bases and J by 4 bases, with 13 bases between the two germline ends. Looked up from germline, CDR1 is MDHEN and CDR2 is SYDVKM. CDR3 amino acids: CATGQFTYGYTF. The CDR3 DNA follows: TGTGCCACCGGACAGTTCACCTATGGCTACACCTTC.

The rearrangement links TRBV7-9 to TRBJ1-1, with 7 bases matching TRBD1. Germline V gives CDR1 SEHNR, CDR2 FQNEAQ (reference sequence). The CDR3 length is 14 residues. J lost 5 bases, V lost 4 bases, and 7 bases had no gene match. The CDR3 DNA sequence: TGTGCCAGCAGCTCCAACAGGGGTTTGACTGAAGCTTTCTTT. Its protein is CASSSNRGLTEAFF.

This chain connects TRBV11-2 to TRBJ2-1, with a tentative D call TRBD2 (6 bases). The CDR3 is made up of 14 amino acids. V was clipped by 0 bases and J by 4 bases, with 7 bases between them. Germline CDR1 and CDR2: SGHAT and FQNNGV. This CDR3 reads CASSLEAGYNEQFF. CDR3 sequence (DNA): TGTGCCAGCAGCTTAGAAGCGGGTTACAATGAGCAGTTCTTC.

The genes are TRBV7-6 and TRBJ2-7; no reliable D call. The CDR3 contains 13 residues. V was shortened by 2 bases and J by 0 bases, with 5 bases between the two germline ends. The V gene's germline CDR1 is SGHVS and CDR2 FNYEAQ. CDR3: CASSLYSSYEQYF. CDR3 coding DNA: TGTGCCAGCAGCTTATATTCCTCCTACGAGCAGTACTTC.

The genes are TRBV27 and TRBJ2-7, with 9 bases lining up with TRBD1. Unmatched junction bases numbered 5, after V lost 6 bases and J lost 2 bases. The CDR3 has 14 amino acids. Germline-derived CDR1 and CDR2 are MNHEY and SMNVEV (reference sequence). The CDR3 nucleotides read TGTGCCAGCAGCCCGGGACAGGGCCCCTACGAGCAGTACTTC. Translation: CASSPGQGPYEQYF.

V usage is TRBV7-8 and J usage is TRBJ2-1, with D possibly matching TRBD2 (5 bases). The CDR3 extends over 13 amino acids. Germline V gene sequence: CDR1 SGHVS, CDR2 FQNEAQ. V was pared by 2 bases and J by 5 bases, with 7 bases between. CDR3 DNA: TGTGCCAGCAGCTTATCGGGGAACAATGAGCAGTTCTTC. Its translation is CASSLSGNNEQFF.

The chain joins TRBV9 to TRBJ2-7, with 7 bases matching TRBD1. The CDR3 contains 14 residues. Germline CDR1 is SGDLS and CDR2 is YYNGEE. Trimming removed 3 bases from V and 3 bases from J; junction bases left unmatched: 6. CDR3 bases: TGTGCCAGCAGCGCCGGGACAGCCCTCTACGAGCAGTACTTC. Translated, it gives CASSAGTALYEQYF.

This chain joins TRBV30 and TRBJ2-7; 8 bases agree with TRBD2. Losses at the gene ends were 2 bases for V and 4 bases for J; bases not matched to a gene: 7. Germline assignment: CDR1 GTSNPN and CDR2 SVGIG (reference sequence). The CDR3 consists of 14 residues. CDR3 loop: CAWSKSSGYYEQYF. DNA of the CDR3: TGTGCCTGGAGTAAGTCTAGCGGGTATTACGAGCAGTACTTC.

The rearrangement links TRBV30 to TRBJ2-1, with 10 bases identical to TRBD2. V gave up 3 bases and J gave up 12 bases; unmatched junction bases: 8. Germline CDR1 reads GTSNPN; CDR2 reads SVGIG (reference sequence). The CDR3 contains 13 residues. The DNA of the CDR3 is TGTGCCTGGAGCAGCGGGAGGGCCTATGGGCAGTTCTTC. Translated: CAWSSGRAYGQFF.

The rearrangement links TRBV15 to TRBJ2-5; TRBD1 or TRBD2 may be the D gene (6 bases each). The germline V gene encodes CDR1 LNHNV and CDR2 YYDKDF (reference sequence). V was trimmed by 4 bases and J by 2 bases, leaving 14 bases between them. This CDR3 spans 15 amino acids. The CDR3 protein is CATSTGPGAQETQYF. CDR3 bases: TGTGCCACCAGCACGGGGCCGGGGGCGCAAGAGACCCAGTACTTC.

This chain joins TRBV5-1 and TRBJ2-7, with 10 bases that match TRBD1. This CDR3 contains 15 residues. V dropped 5 bases and J dropped 2; count of bases not matched to a gene: 7. The germline gives CDR1 SGHRS, CDR2 YFSETQ. CDR3 residues: CASRVGQGSAYEQYF. The CDR3 DNA reads TGCGCCAGCAGGGTGGGACAGGGGTCCGCCTACGAGCAGTACTTC.

Only a few counts were recorded for this clone. The chain is built from TRBV6-1 and TRBJ1-2; D remains unclear. The ends were cut back, 7 bases at V and 8 bases at J, with 17 bases in the middle. Germline V gene lookup returns CDR1 MNHNS and CDR2 SASEGT. The CDR3 contains 13 residues. Here the CDR3 reads CASTLDFNLGYTF. The CDR3 nucleotides are TGTGCCAGCACCCTGGACTTTAACCTAGGCTACACCTTC.

The rearrangement links TRBV5-1 to TRBJ2-5; maybe TRBD1 (6 bases). CDR1 is SGHRS and CDR2 is YFSETQ in the germline V gene. V was cut by 2 bases and J by 5 bases, with 22 bases left in between. This CDR3 contains 17 residues. CDR3 DNA: TGCGCCAGCAGCTTCGGACCGGACAGTCCGACCGAGGAGACCCAGTACTTC. It specifies CASSFGPDSPTEETQYF.

This clone was seen a single time. V gene TRBV19 combines with J gene TRBJ2-1; no firm D call. CDR3 length: 13 amino acids. The germline V and J ends were trimmed by 5 bases and 3 bases, with 8 bases remaining between them. Germline CDR1 is LNHDA and CDR2 is SQIVND (reference sequence). The CDR3 sequence: CASSLYSYNEQFF. CDR3 in DNA: TGTGCCAGTAGTCTTTACAGCTACAATGAGCAGTTCTTC.

The chain employs TRBV5-4 and TRBJ2-3, with TRBD2 as a possible D gene (7 bases). The CDR3 has 16 amino acids. Germline CDR1 and CDR2: SGHNT and YYREEE (reference sequence). The V end lost 4 bases, the J end lost 4 bases, and 19 bases lay between the germline ends. The CDR3 region has the DNA TGTGCCAGCAGCCAAGGGGGGGCTTATCCTCCAGATACGCAGTATTTT. Residues: CASSQGGAYPPDTQYF.

This chain joins TRBV7-8 and TRBJ2-1, with 7 positions matching TRBD1. Germline V gene sequence: CDR1 SGHVS, CDR2 FQNEAQ. The CDR3 is made up of 15 amino acids. V lost 1 base, J lost 8 bases, and 8 bases stayed unmatched. CDR3 in amino acids: CASSLEGQRVHEQFF. CDR3 DNA: TGTGCCAGCAGCTTAGAGGGACAGCGTGTGCATGAGCAGTTCTTC.

The V call is TRBV14, the J call TRBJ2-1; 10 positions agree with TRBD2. V was clipped by 4 bases and J by 1 base; unmatched bases: 4. Germline V lookup: CDR1 SGHDN, CDR2 FVKESK. CDR3 size: 16 residues. As DNA, the CDR3 is TGTGCCAGCAGCCTCCGACTAGCGGGTTCCTACAATGAGCAGTTCTTC. This gives the protein CASSLRLAGSYNEQFF.

The rearrangement uses TRBV5-1 and TRBJ2-7, with TRBD2 matching 13 bases. The CDR3 has 18 residues. Trimming at V came to 2 bases and at J to 0 bases, leaving 8 bases not matched to a gene. From germline, CDR1 is SGHRS and CDR2 YFSETQ. As DNA, the CDR3 is TGCGCCAGCAGCTTCGGACTAGCGGGGGAACCGATCTCCTACGAGCAGTACTTC. Its protein product is CASSFGLAGEPISYEQYF.

The chain recombines TRBV7-6 with TRBJ2-2; D not certain. The V gene's germline CDR1 is SGHVS and CDR2 FNYEAQ. This CDR3 is built from 12 residues. With 6 bases removed from V and 6 bases from J, the gap between germline ends came to 8 bases. The CDR3, as DNA: TGTGCCAGCAGGTTTGCGGCCGGGGAGCTGTTTTTT. Translated: CASRFAAGELFF.